This TCR beta chain is drawn from a study of blood T cell repertoires in COVID-19 (dated by TCRdb to the early 2020s). For the study in its entirety: Samples covering the acute and convalescent phases of COVID-19 were provided by collaborators in the United States, Italy and Spain. The samples were drawn from two sources: the first 160 participants of the ongoing ImmuneRACE study, and over 950 subjects contributed by 6 global collaborators. The prospective study material was composed of cDNA or gDNA derived from T cells, B-cell-depleted T cells, or PBMCs. Where available, HLA class I and class II types were obtained from metadata supplied by the sample provider rather than from assay-based typing. The repertoires were released in a freely available public database intended as a resource for research on the immune response to SARS-CoV-2. Sample metadata almost always included a de-identified subject ID, COVID-19 status, age in years and sex. Deeply sampled blood TCRbeta repertoires from subjects exposed to, actively infected with, or recovered from COVID-19 were included in the dataset.

One collaborating source in Seattle enrolled patients during active infection and followed them longitudinally through the course of disease. The collaborating institutions used their own protocols to collect whole blood in K2EDTA tubes. For TCRbeta analysis, collaborators shipped samples as frozen whole blood, isolated PBMCs, or DNA extracted from either of those sample types. Broader findings and caveats from the paper: How much clinical and demographic metadata was included differed by source and by participant, and the metadata was provided uncurated.

This clone has ten or more counts. The target of this receptor is not known. The record has no base qualities; no much larger clone is one base away. The immunoSEQ Assay, a bias-controlled multiplex PCR, was used to amplify TCRbeta CDR3 regions from genomic DNA. The authors' pipeline ran thus. Within the assay, amplification of reference gene primers was used to estimate how many nucleated cells each sample contained. Sequence reads were collapsed and filtered to measure the absolute abundance of every unique TCRbeta CDR3 rearrangement. Productive Simpson clonality was computed per sample as the square root of Simpson's diversity index over productive rearrangements. In its TCRdb copy, this immuneACCESS table keeps in-frame sequences only and misses some clones. Where compared with another copy, unresolved V genes explain less than half of these, and the others have no known cause. The V and J calls and the clone size are those of that table, but D and trimming were determined from the DNA. Across this sample there are fewer than 250,000 clones, with more than 70% seen only once. The ten largest clones represent 5.5% to 6.5% of the sample.

The CDR1 and CDR2 encoded by the germline V gene (reference sequence) are MNHNY and SVGAGI. V has 5 bases trimmed and J has 5 bases trimmed; junction bases matching no gene number 20. From its cysteine to its phenylalanine, the CDR3 spans 18 amino acids. CDR3 DNA is the only sequence kept; it has 54 bases, read in frame from the first base. This receptor was obtained from an elderly woman with COVID-19, enrolled during active disease. Sequencing was carried out using peripheral blood. Rearrangement joined TRBV6-6 to TRBJ1-1; TRBD1 matches 7 bases in the middle. The CDR3: CASSRSRQGVGEGTEAFF. The nucleotide sequence reads TGTGCCAGCAGTCGATCGCGACAGGGAGTTGGTGAGGGAACTGAAGCTTTCTTT.